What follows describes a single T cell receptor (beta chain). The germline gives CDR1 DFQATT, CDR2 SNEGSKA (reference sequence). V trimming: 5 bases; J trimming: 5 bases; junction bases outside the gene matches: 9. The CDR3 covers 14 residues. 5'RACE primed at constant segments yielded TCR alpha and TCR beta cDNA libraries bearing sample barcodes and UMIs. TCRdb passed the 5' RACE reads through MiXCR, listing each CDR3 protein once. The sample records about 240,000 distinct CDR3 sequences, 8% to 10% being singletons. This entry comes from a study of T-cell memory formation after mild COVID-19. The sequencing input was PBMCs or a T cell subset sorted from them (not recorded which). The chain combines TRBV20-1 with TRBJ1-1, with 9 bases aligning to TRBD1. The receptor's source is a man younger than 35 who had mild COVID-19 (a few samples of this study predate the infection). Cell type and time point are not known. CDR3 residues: CSARIGTGRTEAFF. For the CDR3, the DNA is TGCAGTGCTCGAATTGGGACAGGGCGGACTGAAGCTTTCTTT.